This entry lists 9 T cell receptor beta chains sequenced from one sample in a study of graft-versus-host responses after intestinal transplantation. Antigens for these TCRs are unknown. Here immunoSEQ multiplex PCR was the method, and the copy in TCRdb shows in-frame clones only, minus some. Altogether 90,000 or so clones are present, roughly 80% being singletons, with the ten largest covering approximately 0.78%. This specimen was unstimulated CD4+ T cells sorted from spleen or lymph node cells, taken before intestinal transplant. The receptor set was obtained from a human donor who received an intestinal transplant.

The chain links TRBV5-1 to TRBJ2-7; D is ambiguous. Per the germline V gene, CDR1 is SGHRS and CDR2 is YFSETQ. V was shortened by 2 bases and J by 2 bases, with 8 bases between the two germline ends. The CDR3 spans 13 residues. The chain's CDR3 is CASSFTPTYEQYF. CDR3 DNA: TGCGCCAGCAGCTTCACACCCACCTACGAGCAGTACTTC.

This chain links TRBV9 with TRBJ2-2; D is perhaps TRBD2 (6 bases). Trimming stripped 2 bases from V and 0 bases from J, with 23 bases between. Germline assignment: CDR1 SGDLS and CDR2 YYNGEE. CDR3 length: 20 residues. This CDR3 reads CASSVFRVRPGGANTGELFF. The CDR3 region has the DNA TGTGCCAGCAGCGTTTTCAGGGTTCGTCCGGGCGGGGCGAACACCGGGGAGCTGTTTTTT.

The V gene is TRBV19, the J gene TRBJ1-1, with TRBD1 identical over 10 bases. The CDR3 is made up of 16 amino acids. The J segment lost 7 bases and the V segment lost 4 bases, leaving 12 bases of the junction unmatched. Germline CDR1 LNHDA, CDR2 SQIVND (reference sequence). CDR3 sequence: CASSTLPGQGKSEAFF. The CDR3 coding sequence is TGTGCCAGTAGTACCCTCCCGGGACAGGGGAAAAGTGAAGCTTTCTTT.

This clone was detected only a few times. The chain recombines TRBV6-1 with TRBJ1-2; D is ambiguous. V dropped 4 bases and J dropped 11 bases, with 11 bases sitting between them. Germline V gene lookup returns CDR1 MNHNS and CDR2 SASEGT. This CDR3 has 11 residues. The CDR3 reads CASSGVTFYTF. The CDR3 DNA reads as TGTGCCAGCAGTGGGGTGACATTTTACACCTTC.

This clone was picked up one time. The rearrangement links TRBV9 to TRBJ2-1; tentatively, D is TRBD1 (5 bases). V was pared by 0 bases and J by 0 bases, with 13 bases between. The germline V gene has CDR1 SGDLS and CDR2 YYNGEE. This CDR3 contains 17 residues. In nucleotides, the CDR3 is TGTGCCAGCAGCGTAGGAGGCGGACATAGCTCCTACAATGAGCAGTTCTTC. Protein: CASSVGGGHSSYNEQFF.

This chain connects TRBV5-1 to TRBJ2-2; D not certain. Looked up from germline, CDR1 is SGHRS and CDR2 is YFSETQ. Trimming removed 2 bases from V and 3 bases from J, with 8 bases in between. The CDR3 sequence is 14 residues long. CDR3 sequence (DNA): TGCGCCAGCAGCTTACAACTATACACCGGGGAGCTGTTTTTT. As protein: CASSLQLYTGELFF.

V gene TRBV4-1 combines with J gene TRBJ1-2; the match to TRBD1 covers 7 bases. The V segment lost 5 bases and the J segment 3 bases; nucleotides outside the gene matches: 6. This CDR3 has 14 residues. The V gene's germline CDR1 is MGHRA and CDR2 YSYEKL. Written as DNA, the CDR3 is TGCGCCAGCAGCTCCCGACAGGGAGACTATGGCTACACCTTC. It yields the protein CASSSRQGDYGYTF.

The gene calls are TRBV12-5 and TRBJ2-2; a possible D gene is TRBD2 (5 bases). The V and J ends lost 2 bases and 3 bases respectively, with 13 bases between them. Looked up from germline, CDR1 is LGHNT and CDR2 is FRNRAP. There are 16 residues in the CDR3. CDR3: CASGLFAGGHTGELFF. The CDR3 nucleotides are TGTGCTAGTGGTTTGTTTGCAGGAGGCCACACCGGGGAGCTGTTTTTT. Full variable domain (remainder filled in from reference TRBV12-5 and TRBJ2-2): DARVTQTPRHKVTEMGQEVTMRCQPILGHNTVFWYRQTMMQGLELLAYFRNRAPLDDSGMPKDRFSAEMPDATLATLKIQPSEPRDSAVYFCASGLFAGGHTGELFFGEGSRLTVL.

V gene TRBV7-2 combines with J gene TRBJ1-5, with TRBD1 matching over 8 bases. Germline lookup yields CDR1 SGHTA and CDR2 FQGNSA. Germline trimming cut 5 bases from V and 7 bases from J; bases unmatched to any gene: 10. The CDR3 covers 15 residues. This CDR3 is CASSPRQGRGQPQHF. In nucleotides, the CDR3 is TGTGCCAGCAGCCCGAGACAGGGGAGGGGGCAGCCCCAGCATTTT.